The T cell receptor beta chain described here comes from a study of CD8 T cells in Susac syndrome. A quantity of about 0.5 to 1 ug RNA underwent reverse transcription using random hexamers. TCRdb redid the calling of the immunoSEQ multiplex PCR reads with MiXCR, one entry per CDR3 protein. Among roughly 120,000 distinct CDR3 sequences listed, around 94% were seen once. Trimming left V 4 bases short and J 0 bases short, with 13 bases between. This CDR3 comprises 17 residues. In germline, CDR1 is SEHNR, CDR2 FQNEAQ (reference sequence). J is TRBJ2-6 and V is TRBV7-9, with D perhaps matching TRBD2 (5 bases). Sequencing was carried out using CD4+ T cells from PBMCs. This clonotype was obtained from a human donor in good health. In DNA form, the CDR3 reads TGTGCCAGCAGCTACCTGGCGGGCCTCTCTGGGGCCAACGTCCTGACTTTC. The encoded protein is CASSYLAGLSGANVLTF.